Listed below are T cell receptor beta chains from one sample, sequenced in a study of long-term antiretroviral therapy in people with HIV. Using immunoSEQ multiplex PCR, the repertoire was profiled, and TCRdb retains in-frame clones only, with some absent. The sample has about 25,000 clones; 65% to 90% are singletons. Material: unsorted PBMCs, obtained 1.2 years after starting antiretroviral therapy. The receptors come from a man aged 50 to 59 with HIV. Each CDR3 is given with its conserved first and last residue. D genes are given only for firm matches. Clone size is shown for a subset of rows, as once, few, many or a class of expanded clone.

CDR3 DNA | CDR3 protein | J gene | D gene | clone size | V gene
TGTGCCAGCAGCTTATACTCTGGCGAGCAGTACTTC | CASSLYSGEQYF | TRBJ2-7 | . | . | TRBV7-9
TGTGCCAGCGGACCCGCCTACGAGCAGTACTTC | CASGPAYEQYF | TRBJ2-7 | . | . | TRBV27
TGTGCCAGCAGCATGGGACAGGGGTTCTATAATTCACCCCTCCACTTT | CASSMGQGFYNSPLHF | TRBJ1-6 | TRBD1 | . | TRBV7-9
TGTGCCAGCAGCCAGACCCAGAACTATGGCTACACCTTC | CASSQTQNYGYTF | TRBJ1-2 | . | once | TRBV5-6
TGTGCCAGCTCACCGACGGCCACCTCTGGGGCAGATACGCAGTATTTT | CASSPTATSGADTQYF | TRBJ2-3 | . | once | TRBV18
TGCGCCAGCAGCCAAGAGCAGGTTTCGTATAATTCACCCCTCCACTTT | CASSQEQVSYNSPLHF | TRBJ1-6 | . | . | TRBV4-3
TGTGCCAGTAGTATATCGGCGGTGGGGACTAGCGGGGGGTTTAACACAGATACGCAGTATTTT | CASSISAVGTSGGFNTDTQYF | TRBJ2-3 | TRBD2 | . | TRBV19
TGTGCCAGTAGGGTGGACAGGGGGCCAGAAAACACCATATATTTT | CASRVDRGPENTIYF | TRBJ1-3 | TRBD1 | . | TRBV19
TGTGCCAGCAGCTACGAGTATGGAAACACCATATATTTT | CASSYEYGNTIYF | TRBJ1-3 | . | . | TRBV6-6
TGTGCCAGCAGCTCCCGGGCAGCCGAAGAGACCCAGTACTTC | CASSSRAAEETQYF | TRBJ2-5 | . | . | TRBV7-2
TGTGCCAGCAGCACCTCTTTGTCCCCCGGGGAGCTGTTTTTT | CASSTSLSPGELFF | TRBJ2-2 | . | . | TRBV7-2
TGTGCCAGCAGCTTAGATGTGGGCCGGACAGGGGTTGGCTACACCTTC | CASSLDVGRTGVGYTF | TRBJ1-2 | TRBD1 | . | TRBV7-8
TGTGCCAGCAGCTTCGAAACCGGGGAGCTGTTTTTT | CASSFETGELFF | TRBJ2-2 | . | . | TRBV7-9
TGTGCCAGCAGCTCCGTAGACAGGGCAAAAGGGACTGAAGCTTTCTTT | CASSSVDRAKGTEAFF | TRBJ1-1 | TRBD1 | . | TRBV7-9
TGTGCCAGCAGCTCCTATACAGGAGGTTATGTGAATGAGCAGTTCTTC | CASSSYTGGYVNEQFF | TRBJ2-1 | . | . | TRBV11-2
TGCAGCGTTGAAGATAAGAAAACCAATGAGCAGTTCTTC | CSVEDKKTNEQFF | TRBJ2-1 | . | . | TRBV29-1
TGTGCCAGCTCACCACCGGACGGACATTTGAACACTGAAGCTTTCTTT | CASSPPDGHLNTEAFF | TRBJ1-1 | . | . | TRBV18